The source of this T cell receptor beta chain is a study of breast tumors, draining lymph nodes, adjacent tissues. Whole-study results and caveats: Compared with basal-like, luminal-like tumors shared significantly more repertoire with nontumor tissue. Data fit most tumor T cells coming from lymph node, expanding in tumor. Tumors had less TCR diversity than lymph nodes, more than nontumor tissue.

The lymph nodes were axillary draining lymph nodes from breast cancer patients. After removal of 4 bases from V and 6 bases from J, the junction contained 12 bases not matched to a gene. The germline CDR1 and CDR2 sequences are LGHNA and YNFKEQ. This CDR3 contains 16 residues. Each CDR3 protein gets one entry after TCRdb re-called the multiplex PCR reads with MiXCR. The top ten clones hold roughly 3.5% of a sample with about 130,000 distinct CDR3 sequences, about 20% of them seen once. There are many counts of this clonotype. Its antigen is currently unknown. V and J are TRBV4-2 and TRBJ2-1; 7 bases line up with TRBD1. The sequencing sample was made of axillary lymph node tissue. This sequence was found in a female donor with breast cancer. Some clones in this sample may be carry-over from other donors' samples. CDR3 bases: TGTGCCAGCAGCCGAGAGACAGGGATGAGCGGCAATGAGCAGTTCTTC. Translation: CASSRETGMSGNEQFF.